The 18 T cell receptor beta chains below were found in one sample sequenced in a study of blood T cell repertoires in COVID-19. The assay was immunoSEQ multiplex PCR, and TCRdb's table has in-frame clones only and misses some. The profile shows some 130,000 clones, approximately 80% of them singletons. Material: peripheral blood. Every receptor here comes from a human donor in a cohort sampled during active COVID-19.

The chain is built from TRBV18 and TRBJ2-3, with 8 bases fitting TRBD2. V shed 5 bases, J shed 1 base, and the junction held 5 bases outside the gene matches. CDR3 size: 15 residues. The germline gives CDR1 KGHSH, CDR2 LQKENI. The CDR3 nucleotides are TGTGCCAGCTCAGCTAGCGGGTCGCGCACAGATACGCAGTATTTT. Residues: CASSASGSRTDTQYF.

This chain links TRBV2 with TRBJ2-1; the D is unclear. From germline, CDR1 is SNHLY and CDR2 FYNNEI. This CDR3 region has 15 residues. The V end was cut by 5 bases, the J end by 0 bases, with 11 bases between. As DNA, the CDR3 is TGTGCCAGCAGTAAAGAATCATCCTCCTACAATGAGCAGTTCTTC. Translating gives CASSKESSSYNEQFF.

This clone was counted between two and nine times. This sequence joins TRBV27 and TRBJ2-1; 12 bases align to TRBD1. From germline, CDR1 is MNHEY and CDR2 SMNVEV (reference sequence). CDR3 size: 14 residues. After removal of 8 bases from V and 7 bases from J, the junction contained 6 bases not matched to a gene. This chain's CDR3 is CASARDRGRNEQFF. The CDR3 DNA sequence: TGTGCCAGCGCTAGGGACAGGGGGCGTAATGAGCAGTTCTTC.

CDR3 nucleotides: TGTGCCAGCAGCGAGGGGACAGGGGCGAACACTGAAGCTTTCTTT. As protein: CASSEGTGANTEAFF. The rearrangement joins TRBV9 to TRBJ1-1; 10 nucleotides match TRBD1. The CDR3 runs to 15 residues. Losses at the gene ends were 3 bases for V and 1 base for J; bases not matched to a gene: 3. Per germline, CDR1 SGDLS and CDR2 YYNGEE.

The chain uses TRBV7-6 and TRBJ2-5; D possibly corresponds to TRBD2 (5 bases). The V end was cut by 5 bases, the J end by 4 bases, with 11 bases between. The CDR3 length is 13 residues. Germline assignment: CDR1 SGHVS and CDR2 FNYEAQ. Here the CDR3 reads CASSAGPGETQYF. The CDR3 DNA is TGTGCCAGCAGCGCGGGCCCGGGAGAGACCCAGTACTTC.

This rearrangement joins TRBV19 to TRBJ2-6, with D perhaps matching TRBD2 (6 bases). V dropped 10 bases and J dropped 0 bases, with 19 bases sitting between them. The germline V gene encodes CDR1 LNHDA and CDR2 SQIVND (reference sequence). The CDR3 spans 17 residues. CDR3 in amino acids: CATSPRRANSGANVLTF. The CDR3 nucleotides are TGTGCCACTTCCCCGCGGAGGGCTAACTCTGGGGCCAACGTCCTGACTTTC.

This clone was counted a single time. The V gene is TRBV14, the J gene TRBJ2-1; 10 bases map to TRBD1. Germline values: CDR1 SGHDN, CDR2 FVKESK. Germline trimming cut 4 bases from V and 6 bases from J; bases unmatched to any gene: 9. The CDR3 has 16 amino acids. The CDR3 protein is CASSRPETGGFNEQFF. DNA for the CDR3: TGTGCCAGCAGCCGACCAGAGACAGGGGGCTTCAATGAGCAGTTCTTC.

The chain employs TRBV6-1 and TRBJ1-5; 11 bases line up with TRBD1. The trim removed 4 bases at V and 6 bases at J, leaving 8 bases unmatched. CDR1 is MNHNS, CDR2 SASEGT, per germline. This CDR3 is 16 amino acids long. The CDR3 spells CASSGWDRGSPQPQHF. In nucleotides, the CDR3 is TGTGCCAGCAGTGGATGGGACAGGGGGAGCCCTCAGCCCCAGCATTTT.

This chain joins TRBV15 and TRBJ1-5, with TRBD1 as a possible D gene (5 bases). The CDR3 totals 14 residues. V was clipped by 1 base and J by 8 bases, with 12 bases between them. Germline V gene lookup returns CDR1 LNHNV and CDR2 YYDKDF (reference sequence). CDR3 region: CATSRGGVEEPQHF. The CDR3 DNA is TGTGCCACCAGCAGAGGGGGGGTCGAGGAGCCCCAGCATTTT.

This chain joins TRBV10-3 and TRBJ1-1; D possibly corresponds to TRBD1 (5 bases). V dropped 5 bases and J dropped 7 bases, with 11 bases sitting between them. The CDR3 covers 12 residues. Germline CDR1 and CDR2: ENHRY and SYGVKD. The CDR3 protein is CAISRIDSEAFF. The CDR3 nucleotides read TGTGCCATCAGTCGGATAGACAGTGAAGCTTTCTTT.

This clone was recorded only once. V usage is TRBV18 and J usage is TRBJ2-7; 8 positions match TRBD1. Germline CDR1 and CDR2: KGHSH and LQKENI. The CDR3 is 15 residues long. V was pared by 2 bases and J by 7 bases, with 10 bases of the junction left unmatched. In DNA form, the CDR3 reads TGTGCCAGCTCACCAGGGACAGGTCGAATGGGTGAGCAGTACTTC. Encoded protein: CASSPGTGRMGEQYF.

This chain joins TRBV7-9 and TRBJ1-4; weak D call: TRBD1 (6 bases). Trimming cost V 4 bases and J 4 bases, with 13 bases left between them. The CDR3 is made up of 15 amino acids. Germline V gives CDR1 SEHNR, CDR2 FQNEAQ (reference sequence). Written as DNA, the CDR3 is TGTGCCAGCAGCTCCTTTAGGGGGTATAATGAAAAACTGTTTTTT. This translates into CASSSFRGYNEKLFF.

V gene TRBV5-1 combines with J gene TRBJ1-3; no clear D. The CDR3 is 13 amino acids. CDR1 SGHRS and CDR2 YFSETQ come from the germline V gene. V dropped 0 bases and J dropped 4 bases, with 5 bases sitting between them. CDR3 nucleotide sequence: TGCGCCAGCAGCTTGGAACAGGGAAACACCATATATTTT. Amino acids: CASSLEQGNTIYF.

The chain has TRBV3-1 (or the pseudogene TRBV3-2) and TRBJ1-4; D might be TRBD1 (6 bases). This CDR3 is built from 16 residues. Germline V gives CDR1 LGHDT, CDR2 YNNKEL (reference sequence). The germline V and J ends were trimmed by 4 bases and 4 bases, with 16 bases remaining between them. In DNA form, the CDR3 reads TGTGCCAGCAGCCCGAACGGGGGGGCGGGTAATGAAAAACTGTTTTTT. Its translation: CASSPNGGAGNEKLFF.

The chain carries TRBV5-1 and TRBJ2-3, with D perhaps TRBD2 (7 bases). The V gene lost 4 bases and the J gene lost 4 bases, with 13 bases spanning the gap. The CDR3 loop spans 14 amino acids. CDR1 is SGHRS and CDR2 is YFSETQ in the germline V gene. Here the CDR3 reads CASSRGGPADTQYF. In nucleotides, the CDR3 is TGCGCCAGCAGCAGGGGGGGGCCGGCAGATACGCAGTATTTT. Based on the CDR3 plus reference TRBV5-1 and TRBJ2-3, the full variable domain is KAGVTQTPRYLIKTRGQQVTLSCSPISGHRSVSWYQQTPGQGLQFLFEYFSETQRNKGNFPGRFSGRQFSNSRSEMNVSTLELGDSALYLCASSRGGPADTQYFGPGTRLTVL.

In DNA form, the CDR3 reads TGCAGCGTTGAAGATCGACTAGCGGGGCCCCTCTATGAGCAGTTCTTC. This codes for CSVEDRLAGPLYEQFF. The chain links TRBV29-1 to TRBJ2-1, with 11 bases matching TRBD2. CDR3 length equals 16 residues. J lost 8 bases, V lost 0 bases, and 9 bases had no gene match. Germline V CDR1 and CDR2: SQVTM, ANQGSEA.

This rearrangement joins TRBV2 to TRBJ1-2; D is perhaps TRBD1 (5 bases). Germline assignment: CDR1 SNHLY and CDR2 FYNNEI. The V end was cut by 5 bases, the J end by 5 bases, with 15 bases between. The CDR3 loop spans 14 amino acids. In DNA, the CDR3 is TGTGCCAGCAGTCAAAGAACCGGGGGGTATGGCTACACCTTC. Translation: CASSQRTGGYGYTF.

The chain employs TRBV11-1 and TRBJ1-4; a possible D gene is TRBD1 (5 bases). The CDR3 runs 14 residues. Trimming cost V 5 bases and J 3 bases, with 10 bases left between them. Per germline, CDR1 SGHAT and CDR2 FQDESV (reference sequence). CDR3 residues: CASSRPGANEKLFF. In DNA, the CDR3 is TGTGCCAGCAGCCGCCCGGGGGCTAATGAAAAACTGTTTTTT.